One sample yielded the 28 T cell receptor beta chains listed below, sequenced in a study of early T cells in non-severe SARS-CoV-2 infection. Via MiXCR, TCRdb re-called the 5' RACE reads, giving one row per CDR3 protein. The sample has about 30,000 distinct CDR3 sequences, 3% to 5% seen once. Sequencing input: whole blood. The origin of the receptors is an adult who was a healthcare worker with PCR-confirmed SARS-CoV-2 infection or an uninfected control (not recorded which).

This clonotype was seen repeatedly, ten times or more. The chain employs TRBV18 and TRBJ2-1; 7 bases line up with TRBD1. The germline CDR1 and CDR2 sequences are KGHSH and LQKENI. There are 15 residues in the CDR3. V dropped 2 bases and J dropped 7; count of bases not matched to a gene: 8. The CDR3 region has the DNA TGTGCCAGCTCACCAGGAATGACAGGGTTGAATGAGCAGTTCTTC. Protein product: CASSPGMTGLNEQFF.

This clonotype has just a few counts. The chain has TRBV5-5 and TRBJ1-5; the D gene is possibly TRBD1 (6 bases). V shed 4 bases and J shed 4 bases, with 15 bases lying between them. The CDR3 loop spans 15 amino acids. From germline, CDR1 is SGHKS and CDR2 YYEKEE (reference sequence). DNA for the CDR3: TGTGCCAGCAGCCCCGGGGGGCTCCCAAATCAGCCCCAGCATTTT. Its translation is CASSPGGLPNQPQHF.

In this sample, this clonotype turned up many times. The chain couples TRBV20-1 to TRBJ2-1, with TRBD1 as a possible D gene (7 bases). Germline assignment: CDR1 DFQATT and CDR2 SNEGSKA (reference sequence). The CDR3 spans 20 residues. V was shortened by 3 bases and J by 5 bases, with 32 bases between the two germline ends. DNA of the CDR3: TGCAGTGCTAGGCCCATTCCGAAAGGGGGCGCCGAGCGGGTTGACAATGAGCAGTTCTTC. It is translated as CSARPIPKGGAERVDNEQFF.

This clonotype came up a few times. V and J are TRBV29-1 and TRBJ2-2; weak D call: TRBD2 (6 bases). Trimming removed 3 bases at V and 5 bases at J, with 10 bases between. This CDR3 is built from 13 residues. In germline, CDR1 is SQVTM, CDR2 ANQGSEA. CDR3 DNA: TGCAGCGTTGAGAGCCGGGGGACCGGGGAGCTGTTTTTT. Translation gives CSVESRGTGELFF.

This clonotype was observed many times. The CDR3 region is CSASAGGVGSPLHF. CDR3 coding DNA: TGCAGTGCTAGTGCAGGGGGCGTCGGTTCACCCCTCCACTTT. The V call is TRBV20-1, the J call TRBJ1-6; 8 bases align to TRBD1. CDR1 is DFQATT, CDR2 SNEGSKA, per germline (reference sequence). V shed 3 bases and J 9 bases; nucleotides not matched to a gene: 7. This CDR3 is 14 amino acids long.

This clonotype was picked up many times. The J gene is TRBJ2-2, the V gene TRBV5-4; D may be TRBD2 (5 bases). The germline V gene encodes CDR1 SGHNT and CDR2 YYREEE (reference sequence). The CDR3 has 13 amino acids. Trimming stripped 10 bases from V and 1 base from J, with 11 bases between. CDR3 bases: TGTGCCCTATCGGGGATGAACACCGGGGAGCTGTTTTTT. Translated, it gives CALSGMNTGELFF.

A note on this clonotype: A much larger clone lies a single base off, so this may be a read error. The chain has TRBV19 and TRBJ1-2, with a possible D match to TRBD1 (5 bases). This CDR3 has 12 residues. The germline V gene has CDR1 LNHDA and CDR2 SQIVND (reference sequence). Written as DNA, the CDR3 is TGTGGCAGTAGTCAGGGATTCTATGGCTACACCTTC. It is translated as CGSSQGFYGYTF. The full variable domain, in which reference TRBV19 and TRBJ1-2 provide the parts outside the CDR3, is DGGITQSPKYLFRKEGQNVTLSCEQNLNHDAMYWYRQDPGQGLRLIYYSQIVNDFQKGDIAEGYSVSREKKESFPLTVTSAQKNPTAFYLCGSSQGFYGYTFGSGTRLTVV.

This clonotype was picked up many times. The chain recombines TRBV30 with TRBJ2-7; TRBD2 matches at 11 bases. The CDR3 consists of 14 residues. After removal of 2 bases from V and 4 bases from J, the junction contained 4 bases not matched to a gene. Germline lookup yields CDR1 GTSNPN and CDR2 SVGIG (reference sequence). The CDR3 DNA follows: TGTGCCTGGAGTTCCGGGACTAGCGGTTACGAGCAGTACTTC. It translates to CAWSSGTSGYEQYF.

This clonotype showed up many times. This chain's CDR3 is CASSLVAAPGTDTQYF. In DNA, the CDR3 is TGCGCCAGCAGCTTGGTGGCGGCCCCCGGCACAGATACGCAGTATTTT. This chain uses TRBV5-1 with TRBJ2-3; D unresolved. Germline V gene lookup returns CDR1 SGHRS and CDR2 YFSETQ. Trimming took 0 bases from V and 1 from J, leaving 12 bases between them. The CDR3 extends over 16 amino acids. Full variable domain (rest looked up from reference TRBV5-1 and TRBJ2-3): KAGVTQTPRYLIKTRGQQVTLSCSPISGHRSVSWYQQTPGQGLQFLFEYFSETQRNKGNFPGRFSGRQFSNSRSEMNVSTLELGDSALYLCASSLVAAPGTDTQYFGPGTRLTVL.

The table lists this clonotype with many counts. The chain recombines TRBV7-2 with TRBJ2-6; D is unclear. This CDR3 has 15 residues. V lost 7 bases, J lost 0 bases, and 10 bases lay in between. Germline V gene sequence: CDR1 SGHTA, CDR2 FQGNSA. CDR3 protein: CASNLGGSGANVLTF. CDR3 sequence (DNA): TGTGCCAGCAATTTAGGCGGCTCTGGGGCCAACGTCCTGACTTTC. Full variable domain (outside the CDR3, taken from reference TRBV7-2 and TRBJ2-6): GAGVSQSPSNKVTEKGKDVELRCDPISGHTALYWYRQSLGQGLEFLIYFQGNSAPDKSGLPSDRFSAERTGGSVSTLTIQRTQQEDSAVYLCASNLGGSGANVLTFGAGSRLTVL.

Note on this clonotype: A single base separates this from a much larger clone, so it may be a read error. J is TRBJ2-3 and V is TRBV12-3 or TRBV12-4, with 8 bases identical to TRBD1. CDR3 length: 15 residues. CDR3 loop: CVSRTRDRYPDTQYF. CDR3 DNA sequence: TGTGTCAGCAGAACCCGGGACAGGTATCCAGATACGCAGTATTTT.

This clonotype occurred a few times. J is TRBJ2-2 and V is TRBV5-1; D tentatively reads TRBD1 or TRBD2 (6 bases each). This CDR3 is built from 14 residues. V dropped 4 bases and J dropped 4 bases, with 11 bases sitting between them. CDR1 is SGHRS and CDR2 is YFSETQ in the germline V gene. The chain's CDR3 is CASSGGRFTGELFF. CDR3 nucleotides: TGCGCCAGCAGCGGGGGGCGCTTCACCGGGGAGCTGTTTTTT.

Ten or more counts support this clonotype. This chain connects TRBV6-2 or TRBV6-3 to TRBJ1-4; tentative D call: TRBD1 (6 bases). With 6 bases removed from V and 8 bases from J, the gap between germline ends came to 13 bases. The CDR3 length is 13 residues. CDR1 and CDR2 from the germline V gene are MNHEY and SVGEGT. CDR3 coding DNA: TGTGCCAGCAGCCGGACAGCGCAAGAAAAACTGTTTTTT. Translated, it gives CASSRTAQEKLFF.

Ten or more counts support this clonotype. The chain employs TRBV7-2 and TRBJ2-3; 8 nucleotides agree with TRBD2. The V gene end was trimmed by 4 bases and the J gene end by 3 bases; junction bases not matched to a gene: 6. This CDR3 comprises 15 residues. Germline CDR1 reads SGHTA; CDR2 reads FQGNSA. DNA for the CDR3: TGTGCCAGCAGCTCCGGGGGGGCCCGGACAGATACGCAGTATTTT. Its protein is CASSSGGARTDTQYF. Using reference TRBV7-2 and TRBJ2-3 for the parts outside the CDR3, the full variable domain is GAGVSQSPSNKVTEKGKDVELRCDPISGHTALYWYRQSLGQGLEFLIYFQGNSAPDKSGLPSDRFSAERTGGSVSTLTIQRTQQEDSAVYLCASSSGGARTDTQYFGPGTRLTVL.

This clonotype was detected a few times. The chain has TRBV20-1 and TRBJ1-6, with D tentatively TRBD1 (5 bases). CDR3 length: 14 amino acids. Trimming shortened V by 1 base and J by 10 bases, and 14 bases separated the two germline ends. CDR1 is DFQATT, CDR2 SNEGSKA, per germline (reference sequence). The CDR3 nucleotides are TGCAGTGCTAGAGTGGCAGGGAGGCAATCACCCCTCCACTTT. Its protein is CSARVAGRQSPLHF.

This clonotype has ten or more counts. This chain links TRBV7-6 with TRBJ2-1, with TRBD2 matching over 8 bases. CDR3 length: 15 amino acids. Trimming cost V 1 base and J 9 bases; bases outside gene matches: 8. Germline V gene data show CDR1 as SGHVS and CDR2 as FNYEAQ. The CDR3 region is CASSLGGSGAGEQFF. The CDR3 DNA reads TGTGCCAGCAGCTTAGGCGGTAGCGGGGCCGGTGAGCAGTTCTTC.

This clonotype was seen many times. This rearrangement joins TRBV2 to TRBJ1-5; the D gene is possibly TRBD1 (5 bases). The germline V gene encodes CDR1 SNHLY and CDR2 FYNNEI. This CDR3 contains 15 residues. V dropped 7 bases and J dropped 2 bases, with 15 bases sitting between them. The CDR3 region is CASTLGGLGNQPQHF. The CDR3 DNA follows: TGTGCCAGCACCCTGGGGGGACTTGGCAATCAGCCCCAGCATTTT.

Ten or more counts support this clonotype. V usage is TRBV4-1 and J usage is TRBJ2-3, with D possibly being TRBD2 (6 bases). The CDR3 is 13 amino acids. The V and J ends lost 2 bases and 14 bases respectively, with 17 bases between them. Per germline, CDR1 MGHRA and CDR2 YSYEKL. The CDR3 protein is CASSQLTSGLRYF. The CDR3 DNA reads TGCGCCAGCAGCCAACTCACCTCGGGACTGCGGTATTTT.

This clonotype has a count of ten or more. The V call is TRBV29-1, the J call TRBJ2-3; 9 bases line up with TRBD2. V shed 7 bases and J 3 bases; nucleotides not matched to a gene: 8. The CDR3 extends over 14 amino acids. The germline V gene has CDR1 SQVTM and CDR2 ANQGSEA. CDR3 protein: CSASPSGVTDTQYF. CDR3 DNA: TGCAGCGCATCCCCTAGCGGGGTGACAGATACGCAGTATTTT.

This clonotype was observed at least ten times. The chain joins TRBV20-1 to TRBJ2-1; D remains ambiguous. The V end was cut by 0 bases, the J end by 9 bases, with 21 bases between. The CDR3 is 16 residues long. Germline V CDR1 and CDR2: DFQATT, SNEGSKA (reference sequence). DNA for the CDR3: TGCAGTGCTAGAGATCCGCAGTCCGGTCTTCTAGTTGAGCAGTTCTTC. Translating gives CSARDPQSGLLVEQFF.

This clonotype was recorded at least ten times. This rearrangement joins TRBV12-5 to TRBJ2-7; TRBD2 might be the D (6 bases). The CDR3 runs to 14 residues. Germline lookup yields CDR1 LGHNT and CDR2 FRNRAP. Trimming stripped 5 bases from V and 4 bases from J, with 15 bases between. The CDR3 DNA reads TGTGCTAGTGGTGGCCGGGACGGGACTTACGAGCAGTACTTC. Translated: CASGGRDGTYEQYF.

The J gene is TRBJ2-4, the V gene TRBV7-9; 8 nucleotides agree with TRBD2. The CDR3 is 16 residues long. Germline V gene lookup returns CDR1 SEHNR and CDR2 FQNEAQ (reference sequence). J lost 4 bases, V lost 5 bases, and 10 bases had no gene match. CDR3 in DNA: TGTGCCAGCAGCCCCCGCGGGGGGCGGGCAAAAAACATTCAGTACTTC. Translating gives CASSPRGGRAKNIQYF.

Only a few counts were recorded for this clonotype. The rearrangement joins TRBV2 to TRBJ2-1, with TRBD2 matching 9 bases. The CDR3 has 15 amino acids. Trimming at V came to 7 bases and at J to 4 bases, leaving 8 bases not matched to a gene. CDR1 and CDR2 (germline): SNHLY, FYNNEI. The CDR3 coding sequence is TGTGCCAGCAACCCCGGGACTAGCCGATACAATGAGCAGTTCTTC. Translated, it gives CASNPGTSRYNEQFF.

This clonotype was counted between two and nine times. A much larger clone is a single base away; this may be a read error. This chain's CDR3 is CASRPQVQEYGYTF. DNA of the CDR3: TGTGCCAGCCGCCCCCAGGTCCAAGAATATGGCTACACCTTC. V usage is TRBV7-9 and J usage is TRBJ1-2; D is undetermined. Germline-derived CDR1 and CDR2 are SEHNR and FQNEAQ (reference sequence). This CDR3 region has 14 residues. V shed 8 bases and J shed 5 bases, with 18 bases lying between them.

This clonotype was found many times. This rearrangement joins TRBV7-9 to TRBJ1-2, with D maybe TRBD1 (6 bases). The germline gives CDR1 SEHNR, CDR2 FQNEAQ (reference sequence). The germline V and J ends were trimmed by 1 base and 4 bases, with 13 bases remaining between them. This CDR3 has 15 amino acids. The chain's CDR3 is CASSLESRGAYGYTF. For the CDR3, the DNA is TGTGCCAGCAGCTTAGAATCCAGGGGAGCCTATGGCTACACCTTC.

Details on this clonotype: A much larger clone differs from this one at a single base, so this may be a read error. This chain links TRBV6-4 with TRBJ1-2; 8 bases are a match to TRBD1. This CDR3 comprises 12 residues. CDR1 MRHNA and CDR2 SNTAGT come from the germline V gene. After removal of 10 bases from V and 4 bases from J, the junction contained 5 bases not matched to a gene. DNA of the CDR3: TGTGCCATCACCACAGGGGGCTATGGCTACACCTTC. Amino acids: CAITTGGYGYTF.

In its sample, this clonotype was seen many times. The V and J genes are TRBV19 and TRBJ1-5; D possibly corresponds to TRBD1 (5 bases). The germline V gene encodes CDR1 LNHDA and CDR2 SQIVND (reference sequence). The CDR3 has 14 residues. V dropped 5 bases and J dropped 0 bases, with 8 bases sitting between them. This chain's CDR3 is CASSGGASNQPQHF. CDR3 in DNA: TGTGCCAGTAGTGGGGGAGCTAGCAATCAGCCCCAGCATTTT. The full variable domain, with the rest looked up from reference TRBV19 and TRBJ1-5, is DGGITQSPKYLFRKEGQNVTLSCEQNLNHDAMYWYRQDPGQGLRLIYYSQIVNDFQKGDIAEGYSVSREKKESFPLTVTSAQKNPTAFYLCASSGGASNQPQHFGDGTRLSIL.

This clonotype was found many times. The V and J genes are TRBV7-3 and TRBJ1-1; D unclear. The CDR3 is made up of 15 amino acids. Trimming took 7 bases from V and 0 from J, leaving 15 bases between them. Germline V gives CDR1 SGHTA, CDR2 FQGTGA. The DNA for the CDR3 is TGTGCCAGCACCCTATCTGGAGGTCTGAACACTGAAGCTTTCTTT. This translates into CASTLSGGLNTEAFF.